The 13 T cell receptor beta chains in this list originate from one sample, sequenced in a study of blood T cell repertoires in COVID-19. Clones were sequenced by immunoSEQ multiplex PCR, and TCRdb holds only the in-frame ones, with some missing. The sample holds about 360,000 clones, 75% to 90% seen once. The sample consisted of peripheral blood. The receptors were gathered from an older woman with COVID-19, enrolled during active disease.

The rearrangement joins TRBV9 to TRBJ1-1, with unresolved D. Germline V gene data show CDR1 as SGDLS and CDR2 as YYNGEE. The CDR3 runs 14 residues. Trimming left V 2 bases short and J 0 bases short, with 8 bases between. The CDR3 region is CASSVSPLNTEAFF. CDR3 in DNA: TGTGCCAGCAGCGTGAGTCCCCTGAACACTGAAGCTTTCTTT. Looking up the rest from reference TRBV9 and TRBJ1-1 gives the full variable domain: DSGVTQTPKHLITATGQRVTLRCSPRSGDLSVYWYQQSLDQGLQFLIQYYNGEERAKGNILERFSAQQFPDLHSELNLSSLELGDSALYFCASSVSPLNTEAFFGQGTRLTVV.

The chain recombines TRBV7-8 with TRBJ2-7; D may be TRBD1 (5 bases). From germline, CDR1 is SGHVS and CDR2 FQNEAQ. V lost 4 bases, J lost 0 bases, and 7 bases lay in between. The CDR3 sequence is 13 residues long. The CDR3 sequence: CASSSTGSYEQYF. Here the CDR3 DNA reads TGTGCCAGCAGCTCAACAGGCTCCTACGAGCAGTACTTC.

This chain uses TRBV6-1 with TRBJ2-2; 8 bases map to TRBD2. CDR1 MNHNS and CDR2 SASEGT come from the germline V gene. Losses at the gene ends were 3 bases for V and 4 bases for J; bases not matched to a gene: 4. The CDR3 extends over 15 amino acids. CDR3 bases: TGTGCCAGCAGTGAGCTAGCGGGCATCACCGGGGAGCTGTTTTTT. As protein: CASSELAGITGELFF.

V gene TRBV19 combines with J gene TRBJ1-2; the match to TRBD1 covers 12 bases. With 8 bases clipped from V and 4 bases from J, the junction kept 8 bases outside the gene matches. The length of the CDR3 is 15 residues. Germline-derived CDR1 and CDR2 are LNHDA and SQIVND (reference sequence). CDR3 region: CASSGQGAIGYGYTF. The CDR3, as DNA: TGTGCCAGTTCGGGACAGGGGGCTATCGGCTATGGCTACACCTTC.

The chain has TRBV2 and TRBJ1-4, with D uncertain. With 8 bases removed from V and 4 bases from J, the gap between germline ends came to 20 bases. The CDR3 runs 16 residues. Germline-derived CDR1 and CDR2 are SNHLY and FYNNEI. The DNA of the CDR3 is TGTGCCAGCGAGACTATCAAAGGGATTAATAATGAAAAACTGTTTTTT. This translates into CASETIKGINNEKLFF.

V and J are TRBV24-1 and TRBJ2-3, with 11 bases matching TRBD2. The CDR3 is 18 residues long. The germline CDR1 and CDR2 sequences are KGHDR and SFDVKD. The V segment lost 3 bases and the J segment 0 bases; nucleotides outside the gene matches: 7. Written as DNA, the CDR3 is TGTGCCACCAGTGATCGGACTAGCGGGCGGCCCAGCACAGATACGCAGTATTTT. Amino acids: CATSDRTSGRPSTDTQYF.

The rearrangement joins TRBV19 to TRBJ1-5; 8 nucleotides line up with TRBD1. After removal of 8 bases from V and 5 bases from J, the junction contained 2 bases not matched to a gene. In germline, CDR1 is LNHDA, CDR2 SQIVND (reference sequence). This CDR3 is built from 12 residues. The CDR3 is CASGTGHQPQHF. CDR3 DNA sequence: TGTGCCAGTGGGACAGGACATCAGCCCCAGCATTTT.

The V call is TRBV9, the J call TRBJ2-1, with 9 bases matching TRBD2. Germline CDR1 and CDR2: SGDLS and YYNGEE. The V and J ends lost 1 base and 9 bases, in that order; junction bases with no gene match: 5. This CDR3 comprises 14 residues. CDR3 coding DNA: TGTGCCAGCAGCGTACGCGGGGGGGCCGGTGAGCAGTTCTTC. Residues: CASSVRGGAGEQFF. Full variable domain (rest looked up from reference TRBV9 and TRBJ2-1): DSGVTQTPKHLITATGQRVTLRCSPRSGDLSVYWYQQSLDQGLQFLIQYYNGEERAKGNILERFSAQQFPDLHSELNLSSLELGDSALYFCASSVRGGAGEQFFGPGTRLTVL.

The J gene is TRBJ1-1, the V gene TRBV6-5; TRBD1 aligns across 8 bases. J was trimmed by 6 bases and V by 4 bases; bases with no gene match: 4. Germline CDR1 is MNHEY and CDR2 is SVGAGI. The CDR3 is made up of 13 amino acids. CDR3 sequence reads: CASSSGGMAEAFF. The CDR3 DNA sequence: TGTGCCAGCAGTTCAGGGGGCATGGCTGAAGCTTTCTTT.

The gene calls are TRBV19 and TRBJ1-2, with 8 bases identical to TRBD1. The V gene end was trimmed by 6 bases and the J gene end by 3 bases; junction bases not matched to a gene: 3. Per germline, CDR1 LNHDA and CDR2 SQIVND (reference sequence). The CDR3 has 13 residues. The DNA of the CDR3 is TGTGCCAGTAGCCAGACAGGGGACTATGGCTACACCTTC. Translating it yields CASSQTGDYGYTF.

This chain connects TRBV19 to TRBJ2-3; TRBD2 matches at 7 bases. CDR3 length: 17 residues. Germline trimming cut 0 bases from V and 0 bases from J; bases unmatched to any gene: 6. Germline values: CDR1 LNHDA, CDR2 SQIVND (reference sequence). This CDR3 reads CASSIDERDYSTDTQYF. The CDR3 DNA reads TGTGCCAGTAGTATAGATGAGCGGGACTACAGCACAGATACGCAGTATTTT.

A remark on this clone: The identical CDR3 is also encoded by other nucleotide sequences in the sample. The V gene is TRBV27, the J gene TRBJ2-5, with TRBD1 identical over 12 bases. V shed 4 bases, J shed 5 bases, and the junction held 5 bases outside the gene matches. Germline CDR1 is MNHEY and CDR2 is SMNVEV (reference sequence). This CDR3 is built from 15 residues. CDR3 sequence reads: CASSYGTGGGETQYF. CDR3 sequence (DNA): TGTGCCAGCAGTTATGGGACAGGGGGCGGGGAGACCCAGTACTTC.

The chain couples TRBV5-4 to TRBJ1-2; 8 nucleotides align to TRBD1. V shed 1 base and J 2 bases; nucleotides not matched to a gene: 7. The CDR3 totals 16 residues. Per the germline V gene, CDR1 is SGHNT and CDR2 is YYREEE (reference sequence). The CDR3 spells CASSLKADRANYGYTF. The CDR3 DNA reads as TGTGCCAGCAGCTTGAAGGCGGACAGGGCCAACTATGGCTACACCTTC. The variable domain in full, with the rest retrieved from reference TRBV5-4 and TRBJ1-2, is ETGVTQSPTHLIKTRGQQVTLRCSSQSGHNTVSWYQQALGQGPQFIFQYYREEENGRGNFPPRFSGLQFPNYSSELNVNALELDDSALYLCASSLKADRANYGYTFGSGTRLTVV.